Listed below are T cell receptor beta chains from one sample, sequenced in a study of T-cell memory formation after mild COVID-19. TCRdb redid the calling of the 5' RACE reads with MiXCR, one entry per CDR3 protein. The sample lists about 45,000 distinct CDR3 sequences, 7.3% occurring once. The sample was PBMCs or a T cell subset sorted from them (not recorded which). These receptors all come from a man aged 18 to 30 who had mild COVID-19 (a few samples of this study predate the infection). Cell type and time point are not known. CDR3s leave out the opening cysteine and the closing phenylalanine or tryptophan. The D gene is left open where the match is weak.

CDR3 protein: ASSHAPGRRRGNIQY; D gene: .; V gene: TRBV4-1; J gene: TRBJ2-4
CDR3 protein: ASSYSMVGNTEAF; D gene: .; V gene: TRBV6-2/TRBV6-3; J gene: TRBJ1-1
CDR3 protein: ASSLRVPLLLGASTDTQY; D gene: .; V gene: TRBV12-3/TRBV12-4; J gene: TRBJ2-3
CDR3 protein: ASSPRGHIVPQH; D gene: .; V gene: TRBV6-6; J gene: TRBJ1-5
CDR3 protein: ASSRPGTGPAEAF; D gene: TRBD1; V gene: TRBV7-9; J gene: TRBJ1-1
CDR3 protein: ASSREGPGDNEQF; D gene: .; V gene: TRBV23-1; J gene: TRBJ2-1
CDR3 protein: ASSPQAASNQPQH; D gene: .; V gene: TRBV6-2/TRBV6-3; J gene: TRBJ1-5
CDR3 protein: AISDVVQGGNQPQH; D gene: .; V gene: TRBV10-3; J gene: TRBJ1-5
CDR3 protein: SARKADRTDYEQY; D gene: .; V gene: TRBV20-1; J gene: TRBJ2-7
CDR3 protein: SARGDRGGLETQY; D gene: TRBD1; V gene: TRBV20-1; J gene: TRBJ2-5